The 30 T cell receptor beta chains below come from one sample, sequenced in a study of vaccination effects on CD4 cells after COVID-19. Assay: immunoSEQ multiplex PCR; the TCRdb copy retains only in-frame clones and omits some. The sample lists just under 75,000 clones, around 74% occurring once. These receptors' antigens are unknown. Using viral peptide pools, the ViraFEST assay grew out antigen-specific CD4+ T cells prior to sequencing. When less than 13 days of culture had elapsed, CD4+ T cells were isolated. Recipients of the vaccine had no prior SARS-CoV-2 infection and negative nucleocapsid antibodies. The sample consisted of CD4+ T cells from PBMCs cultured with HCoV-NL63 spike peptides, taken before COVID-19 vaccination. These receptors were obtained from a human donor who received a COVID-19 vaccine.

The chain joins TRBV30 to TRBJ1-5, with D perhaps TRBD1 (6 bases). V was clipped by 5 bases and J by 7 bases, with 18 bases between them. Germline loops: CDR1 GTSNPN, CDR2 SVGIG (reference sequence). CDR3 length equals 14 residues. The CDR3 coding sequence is TGTGCCTGGGAACCACAGGGATCAGGCCAGCCCCAGCATTTT. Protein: CAWEPQGSGQPQHF.

The CDR3 spells CASSYGGGLANSPLHF. CDR3 DNA sequence: TGTGCCAGCAGTTACGGTGGGGGGCTGGCTAATTCACCCCTCCACTTT. The chain has TRBV6-5 and TRBJ1-6; weak D call: TRBD1 (6 bases). The V and J ends lost 2 bases and 6 bases respectively, with 14 bases between them. Germline CDR1 is MNHEY and CDR2 is SVGAGI. The CDR3 consists of 16 residues.

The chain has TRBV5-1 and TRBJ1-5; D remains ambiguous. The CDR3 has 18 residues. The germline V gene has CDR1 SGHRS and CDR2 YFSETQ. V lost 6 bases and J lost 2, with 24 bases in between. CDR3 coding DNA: TGCGCCAGCAACCTACCGCCTATTGGAAGGGAGGGCAATCAGCCCCAGCATTTT. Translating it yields CASNLPPIGREGNQPQHF.

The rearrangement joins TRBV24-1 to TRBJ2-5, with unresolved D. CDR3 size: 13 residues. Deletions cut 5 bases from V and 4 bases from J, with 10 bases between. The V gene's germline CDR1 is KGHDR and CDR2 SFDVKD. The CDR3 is CATSGPGPETQYF. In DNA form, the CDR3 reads TGTGCCACCAGTGGGCCAGGCCCAGAGACCCAGTACTTC.

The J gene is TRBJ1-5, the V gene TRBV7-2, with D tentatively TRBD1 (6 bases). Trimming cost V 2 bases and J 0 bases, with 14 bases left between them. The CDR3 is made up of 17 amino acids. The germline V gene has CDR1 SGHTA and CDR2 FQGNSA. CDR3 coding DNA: TGTGCCAGCAGCTTATCCCGGCAGACAGGTAGCAATCAGCCCCAGCATTTT. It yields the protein CASSLSRQTGSNQPQHF.

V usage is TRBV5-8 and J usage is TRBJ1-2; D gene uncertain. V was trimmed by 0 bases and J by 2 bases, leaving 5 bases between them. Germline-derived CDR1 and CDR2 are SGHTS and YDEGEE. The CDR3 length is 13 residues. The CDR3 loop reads CASSLERNYGYTF. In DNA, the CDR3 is TGTGCCAGCAGCTTGGAAAGAAACTATGGCTACACCTTC.

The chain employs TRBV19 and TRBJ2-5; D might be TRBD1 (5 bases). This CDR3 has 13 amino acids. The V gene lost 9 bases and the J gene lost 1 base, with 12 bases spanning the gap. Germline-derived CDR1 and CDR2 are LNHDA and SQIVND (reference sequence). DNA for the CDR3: TGTGCCAGCTCGACAGCGTTCCAAGAGACCCAGTACTTC. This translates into CASSTAFQETQYF.

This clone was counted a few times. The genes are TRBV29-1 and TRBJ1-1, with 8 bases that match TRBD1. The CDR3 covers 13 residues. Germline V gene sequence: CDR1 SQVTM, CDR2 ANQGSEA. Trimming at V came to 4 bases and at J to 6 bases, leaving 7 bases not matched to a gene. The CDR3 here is CSVAQGARSEAFF. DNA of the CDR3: TGCAGCGTTGCTCAGGGGGCTAGGTCTGAAGCTTTCTTT.

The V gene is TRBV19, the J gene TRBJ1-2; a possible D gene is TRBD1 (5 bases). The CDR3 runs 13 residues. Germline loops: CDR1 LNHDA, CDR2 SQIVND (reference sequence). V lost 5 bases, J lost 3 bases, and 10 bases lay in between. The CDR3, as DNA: TGTGCCAGTAGTCTCTCCAGGGACTATGGCTACACCTTC. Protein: CASSLSRDYGYTF.

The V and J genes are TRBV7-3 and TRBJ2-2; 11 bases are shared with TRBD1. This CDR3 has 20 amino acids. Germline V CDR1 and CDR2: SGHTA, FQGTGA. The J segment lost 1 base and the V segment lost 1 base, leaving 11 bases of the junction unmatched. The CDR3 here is CASSLRGAGTGGLNTGELFF. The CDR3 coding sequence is TGTGCCAGCAGCTTAAGAGGCGCCGGGACAGGGGGATTGAACACCGGGGAGCTGTTTTTT. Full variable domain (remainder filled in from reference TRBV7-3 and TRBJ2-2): GAGVSQTPSNKVTEKGKYVELRCDPISGHTALYWYRQSLGQGPEFLIYFQGTGAADDSGLPNDRFFAVRPEGSVSTLKIQRTERGDSAVYLCASSLRGAGTGGLNTGELFFGEGSRLTVL.

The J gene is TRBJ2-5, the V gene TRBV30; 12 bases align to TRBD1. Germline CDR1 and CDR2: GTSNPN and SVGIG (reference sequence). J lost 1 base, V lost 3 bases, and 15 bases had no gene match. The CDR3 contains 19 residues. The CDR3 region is CAWSAGTGGDARFQETQYF. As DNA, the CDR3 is TGTGCCTGGAGCGCAGGGACAGGGGGCGACGCCCGCTTCCAAGAGACCCAGTACTTC.

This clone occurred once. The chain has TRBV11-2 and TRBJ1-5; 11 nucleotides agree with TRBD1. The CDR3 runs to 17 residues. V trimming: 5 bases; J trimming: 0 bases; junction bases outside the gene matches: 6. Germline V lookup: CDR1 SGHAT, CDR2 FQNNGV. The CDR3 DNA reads TGTGCCAGCAGCCCGAGGGACAGGGGGGATAGCAATCAGCCCCAGCATTTT. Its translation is CASSPRDRGDSNQPQHF.

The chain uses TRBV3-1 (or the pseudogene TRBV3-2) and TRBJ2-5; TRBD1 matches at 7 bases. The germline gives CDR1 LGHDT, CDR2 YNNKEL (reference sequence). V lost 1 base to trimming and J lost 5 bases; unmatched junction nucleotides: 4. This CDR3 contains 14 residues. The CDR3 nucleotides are TGTGCCAGCAGCCAAGTAAGACAGGGCGAGACCCAGTACTTC. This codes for CASSQVRQGETQYF.

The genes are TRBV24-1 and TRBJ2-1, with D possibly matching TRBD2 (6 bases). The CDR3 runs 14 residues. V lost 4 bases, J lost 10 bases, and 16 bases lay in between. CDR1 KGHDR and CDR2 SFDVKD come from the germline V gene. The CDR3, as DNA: TGTGCCACCAGTGAAACCCGGGGGACGGGGGAGCAGTTCTTC. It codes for CATSETRGTGEQFF.

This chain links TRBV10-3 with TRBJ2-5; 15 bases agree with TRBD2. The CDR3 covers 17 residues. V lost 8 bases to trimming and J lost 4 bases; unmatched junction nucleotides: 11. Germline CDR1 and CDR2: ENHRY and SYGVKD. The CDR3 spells CAIGWTSGGALGETQYF. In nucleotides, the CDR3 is TGTGCCATCGGCTGGACTAGCGGGGGGGCCCTGGGAGAGACCCAGTACTTC.

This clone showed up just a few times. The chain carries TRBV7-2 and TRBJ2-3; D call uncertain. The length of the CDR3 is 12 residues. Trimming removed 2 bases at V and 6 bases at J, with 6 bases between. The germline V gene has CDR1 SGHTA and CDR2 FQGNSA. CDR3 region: CASSLLADTQYF. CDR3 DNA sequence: TGTGCCAGCAGCTTATTGGCGGATACGCAGTATTTT.

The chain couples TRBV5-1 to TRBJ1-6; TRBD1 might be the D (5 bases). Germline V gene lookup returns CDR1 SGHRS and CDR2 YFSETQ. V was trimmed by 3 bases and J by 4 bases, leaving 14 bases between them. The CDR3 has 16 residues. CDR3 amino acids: CASSSAGGGYNSPLHF. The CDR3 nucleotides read TGCGCCAGCAGCTCGGCTGGGGGGGGGTATAATTCACCCCTCCACTTT.

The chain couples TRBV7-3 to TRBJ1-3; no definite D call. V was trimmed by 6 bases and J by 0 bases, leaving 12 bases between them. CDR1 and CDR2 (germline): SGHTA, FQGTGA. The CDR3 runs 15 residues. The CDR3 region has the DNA TGTGCCAGCAGTAAAGGACCGGTCTCTGGAAACACCATATATTTT. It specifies CASSKGPVSGNTIYF.

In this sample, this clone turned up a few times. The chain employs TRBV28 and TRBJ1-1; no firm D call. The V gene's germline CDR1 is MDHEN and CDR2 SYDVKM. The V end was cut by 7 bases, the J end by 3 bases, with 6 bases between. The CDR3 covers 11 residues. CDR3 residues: CASKEDTEAFF. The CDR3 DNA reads TGTGCCAGCAAGGAGGACACTGAAGCTTTCTTT.

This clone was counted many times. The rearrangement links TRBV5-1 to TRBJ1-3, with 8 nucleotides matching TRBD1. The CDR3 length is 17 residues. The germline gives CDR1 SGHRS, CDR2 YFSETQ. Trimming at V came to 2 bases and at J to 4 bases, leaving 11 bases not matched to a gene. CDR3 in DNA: TGCGCCAGCAGCTTAACCCAGGGGGCTCTCGGAGGAAACACCATATATTTT. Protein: CASSLTQGALGGNTIYF.

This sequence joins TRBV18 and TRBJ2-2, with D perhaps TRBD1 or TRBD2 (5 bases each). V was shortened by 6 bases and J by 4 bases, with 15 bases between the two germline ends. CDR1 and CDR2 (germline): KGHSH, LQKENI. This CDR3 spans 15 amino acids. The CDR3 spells CASSPGTVGTGELFF. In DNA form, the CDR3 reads TGTGCCAGCTCGCCTGGGACGGTGGGCACCGGGGAGCTGTTTTTT. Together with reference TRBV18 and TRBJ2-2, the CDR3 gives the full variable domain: NAGVMQNPRHLVRRRGQEARLRCSPMKGHSHVYWYRQLPEEGLKFMVYLQKENIIDESGMPKERFSAEFPKEGPSILRIQQVVRGDSAAYFCASSPGTVGTGELFFGEGSRLTVL.

CDR3: CASSLWTVSNEKLFF. The CDR3, as DNA: TGTGCCAGCAGCCTGTGGACAGTTTCTAATGAAAAACTGTTTTTT. The chain recombines TRBV3-1 (or the pseudogene TRBV3-2) with TRBJ1-4; possibly TRBD1 for D (6 bases). Germline lookup yields CDR1 LGHDT and CDR2 YNNKEL (reference sequence). The ends were cut back, 4 bases at V and 3 bases at J, with 12 bases in the middle. The CDR3 has 15 amino acids.

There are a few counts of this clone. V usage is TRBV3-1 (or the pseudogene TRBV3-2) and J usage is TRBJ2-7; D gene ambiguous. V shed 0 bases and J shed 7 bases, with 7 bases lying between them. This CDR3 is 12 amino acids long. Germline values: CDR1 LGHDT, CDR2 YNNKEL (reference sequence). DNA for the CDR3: TGTGCCAGCAGCCAAGAAGGAAAAGAGCAGTACGTC. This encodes CASSQEGKEQYV.

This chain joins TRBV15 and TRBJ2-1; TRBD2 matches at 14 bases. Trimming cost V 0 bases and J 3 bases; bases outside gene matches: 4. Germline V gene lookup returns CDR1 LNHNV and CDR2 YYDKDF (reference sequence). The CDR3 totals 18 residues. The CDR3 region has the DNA TGTGCCACCAGCAGAGAAGGACTAGCGGGGGGCGGCTACAATGAGCAGTTCTTC. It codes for CATSREGLAGGGYNEQFF.

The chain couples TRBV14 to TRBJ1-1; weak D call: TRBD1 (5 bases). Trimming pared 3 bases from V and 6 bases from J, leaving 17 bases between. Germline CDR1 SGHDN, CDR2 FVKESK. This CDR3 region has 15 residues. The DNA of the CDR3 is TGTGCCAGCAGCCAGCGGGTCCCGGGGACTGCTGAAGCTTTCTTT. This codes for CASSQRVPGTAEAFF.

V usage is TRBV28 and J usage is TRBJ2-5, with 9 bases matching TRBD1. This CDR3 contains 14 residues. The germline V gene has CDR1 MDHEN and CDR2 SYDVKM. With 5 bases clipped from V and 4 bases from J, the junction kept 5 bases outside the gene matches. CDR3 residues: CASSHGTGIETQYF. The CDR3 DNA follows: TGTGCCAGCAGTCATGGGACAGGGATAGAGACCCAGTACTTC.

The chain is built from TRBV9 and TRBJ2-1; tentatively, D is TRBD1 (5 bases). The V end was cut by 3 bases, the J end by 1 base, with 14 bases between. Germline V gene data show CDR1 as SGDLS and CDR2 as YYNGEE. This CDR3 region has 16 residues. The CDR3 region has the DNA TGTGCCAGCAGCGGACAACAGGTGGGGTCCTACAATGAGCAGTTCTTC. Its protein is CASSGQQVGSYNEQFF. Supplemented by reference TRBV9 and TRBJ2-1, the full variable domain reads DSGVTQTPKHLITATGQRVTLRCSPRSGDLSVYWYQQSLDQGLQFLIQYYNGEERAKGNILERFSAQQFPDLHSELNLSSLELGDSALYFCASSGQQVGSYNEQFFGPGTRLTVL.

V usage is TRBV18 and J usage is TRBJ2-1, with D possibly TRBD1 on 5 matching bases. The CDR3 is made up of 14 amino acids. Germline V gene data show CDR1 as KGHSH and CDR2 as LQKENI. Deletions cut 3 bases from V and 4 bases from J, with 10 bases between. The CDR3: CASSPTDGYNEQFF. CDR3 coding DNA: TGTGCCAGCTCACCGACAGACGGTTACAATGAGCAGTTCTTC.

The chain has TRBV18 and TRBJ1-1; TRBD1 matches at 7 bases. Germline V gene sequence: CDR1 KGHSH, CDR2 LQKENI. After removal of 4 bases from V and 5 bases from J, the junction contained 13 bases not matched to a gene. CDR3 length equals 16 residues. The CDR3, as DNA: TGTGCCAGCTCACACAGCGAAGGGGGCGCGTCAACTGAAGCTTTCTTT. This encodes CASSHSEGGASTEAFF.

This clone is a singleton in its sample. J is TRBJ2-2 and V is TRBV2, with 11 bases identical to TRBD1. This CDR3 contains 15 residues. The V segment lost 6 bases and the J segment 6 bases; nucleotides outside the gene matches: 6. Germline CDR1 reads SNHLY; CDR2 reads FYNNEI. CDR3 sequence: CASRGDRGFAGELFF. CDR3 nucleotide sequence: TGTGCCAGCAGGGGGGACAGGGGGTTTGCCGGGGAGCTGTTTTTT.